This T cell receptor beta chain came from a study of control samples from healthy donors and cancer patients (dated by TCRdb to the early 2020s). CDR1 and CDR2 are read off the germline V gene as SGHTA and FQGNSA. Trimmed from V: 5 bases; trimmed from J: 7 bases; junction bases lacking a gene match: 5. The CDR3 sequence holds 13 residues, the cysteine and phenylalanine included. The sequence is cut down to CDR3 DNA, 39 bases in frame from base 1. Preparation of the library involved the immunoSEQ multiplex PCR assay. TCRdb took over this immuneACCESS table, retaining in-frame rearrangements with V and J assigned. Such tables are incomplete; in checked studies, under half of the missing clones stem from an unresolved V gene, and the remainder is unexplained. This sample is represented by under 200,000 clones; 94% of them were singletons. The leading ten clones occupy roughly 8.4% of the sample. On this clone itself: Its antigen is not yet known. No base qualities exist here, and no much larger clone lies one base off it.

The sequence derives from a woman between 40 and 50 years old in good health. The V and J genes are TRBV7-2 and TRBJ1-2, with 9 bases aligning to TRBD1. Sequences were obtained from blood. The CDR3 region has the sequence CASSGGTGTGYTF. The nucleotide sequence is given as TGTGCCAGCAGCGGCGGGACAGGGACTGGCTACACCTTC.